These 16 T cell receptor beta chains share one sample of origin, sequenced in a study of blood T cell repertoires in COVID-19. The data were produced by immunoSEQ multiplex PCR, yet TCRdb's version contains in-frame clones alone and is incomplete. The sample lists about 300,000 clones, 85% to 90% occurring once. Sequencing was carried out using peripheral blood. The source is a young woman with COVID-19, enrolled during active disease.

This chain joins TRBV11-3 and TRBJ2-3; 8 bases are a match to TRBD2. The CDR3 extends over 14 amino acids. Looked up from germline, CDR1 is SGHNT and CDR2 is YENEEA. Losses at the gene ends were 3 bases for V and 5 bases for J; bases not matched to a gene: 4. The chain's CDR3 is CASSFGGARDTQYF. The CDR3 coding sequence is TGTGCCAGCAGCTTCGGGGGGGCTAGAGATACGCAGTATTTT.

V usage is TRBV5-1 and J usage is TRBJ2-3; 10 bases align to TRBD2. The CDR3 has 16 amino acids. Germline V CDR1 and CDR2: SGHRS, YFSETQ. The V and J ends lost 3 bases and 4 bases, in that order; junction bases with no gene match: 8. The CDR3 reads CASSSTSGGAADTQYF. DNA for the CDR3: TGCGCCAGCAGCTCTACGAGCGGGGGGGCCGCAGATACGCAGTATTTT.

In its sample, this clone was seen once. V is TRBV5-1 and J is TRBJ2-1; 7 nucleotides line up with TRBD2. The CDR3 extends over 16 amino acids. V shed 3 bases, J shed 4 bases, and the junction held 10 bases outside the gene matches. The germline V gene has CDR1 SGHRS and CDR2 YFSETQ. The chain's CDR3 is CASSSFSSGAYNEQFF. DNA of the CDR3: TGCGCCAGCAGCTCCTTCTCTAGCGGTGCGTACAATGAGCAGTTCTTC.

In its sample, this clone was seen once. The rearrangement links TRBV11-3 to TRBJ2-1; 8 bases line up with TRBD1. The junction had 6 bases not matched to a gene; V was cut back by 5 bases and J by 0 bases. The germline V gene encodes CDR1 SGHNT and CDR2 YENEEA. The length of the CDR3 is 16 residues. The DNA for the CDR3 is TGTGCCAGCAGCCGAGGACAGGGCCCCTCCTACAATGAGCAGTTCTTC. This translates into CASSRGQGPSYNEQFF. The full variable domain, in which reference TRBV11-3 and TRBJ2-1 provide the parts outside the CDR3, is EAGVVQSPRYKIIEKKQPVAFWCNPISGHNTLYWYLQNLGQGPELLIRYENEEAVDDSQLPKDRFSAERLKGVDSTLKIQPAELGDSAVYLCASSRGQGPSYNEQFFGPGTRLTVL.

The chain uses TRBV7-9 and TRBJ1-2; D not certain. V was trimmed by 5 bases and J by 2 bases, leaving 12 bases between them. The germline gives CDR1 SEHNR, CDR2 FQNEAQ (reference sequence). The CDR3 extends over 14 amino acids. CDR3 in DNA: TGTGCCAGCAGCCCCTTTCTGGAGAACTATGGCTACACCTTC. It specifies CASSPFLENYGYTF.

This chain links TRBV19 with TRBJ1-4; TRBD1 aligns across 7 bases. V was pared by 5 bases and J by 7 bases, with 7 bases of the junction left unmatched. CDR1 and CDR2 (germline): LNHDA, SQIVND (reference sequence). The length of the CDR3 is 14 residues. The CDR3 protein is CASSPGQSFEKLFF. In DNA, the CDR3 is TGTGCCAGTAGTCCGGGACAGTCATTTGAAAAACTGTTTTTT.

This rearrangement joins TRBV14 to TRBJ2-3; D is possibly TRBD2 (6 bases). The ends were cut back, 0 bases at V and 2 bases at J, with 15 bases in the middle. From germline, CDR1 is SGHDN and CDR2 FVKESK. The CDR3 covers 17 residues. CDR3 sequence (DNA): TGTGCCAGCAGCCAAGACCTTTTAGCGGTGAACACAGATACGCAGTATTTT. As protein: CASSQDLLAVNTDTQYF.

The chain couples TRBV4-1 to TRBJ1-4; D might be TRBD1 (5 bases). Trimming took off 0 bases at V and 8 bases at J, with 7 bases between the two ends. CDR3 length: 13 residues. Germline-derived CDR1 and CDR2 are MGHRA and YSYEKL. CDR3 region: CASSQEGLEKLFF. The CDR3 DNA follows: TGCGCCAGCAGCCAAGAGGGACTGGAAAAACTGTTTTTT.

This chain links TRBV21-1 with TRBJ2-3; the table's D call, TRBD1, was not checked against the DNA. TRBV21-1 is labeled a pseudogene. The CDR3 consists of 18 residues. The CDR3 spells CASSKIAKQGVSTDTQYF. The DNA for the CDR3 is TGTGCCAGCAGCAAAATCGCGAAACAGGGGGTGAGCACAGATACGCAGTATTTT.

V is TRBV7-2 and J is TRBJ1-3, with D possibly TRBD1 on 5 matching bases. Trimming shortened V by 0 bases and J by 0 bases, and 9 bases separated the two germline ends. Per the germline V gene, CDR1 is SGHTA and CDR2 is FQGNSA. The length of the CDR3 is 16 residues. The CDR3 is CASSLAGVLSGNTIYF. The CDR3 DNA is TGTGCCAGCAGCTTAGCAGGGGTCCTCTCTGGAAACACCATATATTTT.

The chain uses TRBV2 and TRBJ2-3; a weak D match, TRBD2 (6 bases). CDR3 length: 13 amino acids. Germline CDR1 and CDR2: SNHLY and FYNNEI. Trimming pared 6 bases from V and 6 bases from J, leaving 13 bases between. The DNA of the CDR3 is TGTGCCAGCAGCGCGGAGGGTTCCGATACGCAGTATTTT. Translating gives CASSAEGSDTQYF.

The V gene is TRBV5-6, the J gene TRBJ1-3; no reliable D call. The V end lost 0 bases, the J end lost 4 bases, and 8 bases lay between the germline ends. Germline CDR1 SGHDT, CDR2 YYEEEE. This CDR3 is built from 14 residues. The DNA for the CDR3 is TGTGCCAGCAGCTTGGGCGGTTTCGGAAACACCATATATTTT. Translating gives CASSLGGFGNTIYF.

The rearrangement links TRBV19 to TRBJ1-2, with 7 bases lining up with TRBD1. The CDR3 has 17 residues. Losses at the gene ends were 5 bases for V and 6 bases for J; bases not matched to a gene: 18. Germline CDR1 reads LNHDA; CDR2 reads SQIVND (reference sequence). CDR3 sequence reads: CASSPLTDPGTVNGYTF. Here the CDR3 DNA reads TGTGCCAGTAGTCCCCTAACCGATCCCGGGACAGTCAATGGCTACACCTTC.

The chain recombines TRBV3-1 (or the pseudogene TRBV3-2) with TRBJ1-2, with 12 bases lining up with TRBD1. Trimming removed 3 bases from V and 8 bases from J; junction bases left unmatched: 7. Germline V CDR1 and CDR2: LGHDT, YNNKEL (reference sequence). The CDR3 length is 15 residues. CDR3 loop: CASSQGQGARGGYTF. In DNA, the CDR3 is TGTGCCAGCAGCCAGGGACAGGGGGCGCGCGGGGGCTACACCTTC.

This chain links TRBV7-2 with TRBJ2-3, with 10 bases lining up with TRBD2. Germline V gene lookup returns CDR1 SGHTA and CDR2 FQGNSA. The V segment lost 5 bases and the J segment 3 bases; nucleotides outside the gene matches: 14. This CDR3 comprises 18 residues. CDR3 nucleotides: TGTGCCAGCAGCCCTCGTGGCCTAGCGGGGGAGGTAACAGATACGCAGTATTTT. This encodes CASSPRGLAGEVTDTQYF. Based on the CDR3 plus reference TRBV7-2 and TRBJ2-3, the full variable domain is GAGVSQSPSNKVTEKGKDVELRCDPISGHTALYWYRQSLGQGLEFLIYFQGNSAPDKSGLPSDRFSAERTGGSVSTLTIQRTQQEDSAVYLCASSPRGLAGEVTDTQYFGPGTRLTVL.

The chain is built from TRBV6-5 and TRBJ1-2; 8 positions match TRBD1. The CDR3 has 13 amino acids. V trimming: 7 bases; J trimming: 7 bases; junction bases outside the gene matches: 8. From germline, CDR1 is MNHEY and CDR2 SVGAGI. The CDR3, as DNA: TGTGCCAGCAAGATGACAGGGGAGGGTGGCTACACCTTC. Translated: CASKMTGEGGYTF.